The rows below give T cell receptor beta chains drawn from one sample of a study of cytomegalovirus exposure and HLA in healthy donors. Method: immunoSEQ multiplex PCR; TCRdb's copy keeps in-frame clones and lacks some. The repertoire holds about 180,000 clones, with 60% to 80% as singletons. Sequencing was done on a sample of PBMCs. These TCRs come from a man aged 35-49 years in good health and CMV-seropositive. Each CDR3 is given with its conserved first and last residue. Each record gives: D gene, V gene, J gene, clone size, CDR3 protein, CDR3 DNA. D genes are given only for firm matches. Size is stated for part of the rows, as once, few or many counts, or as a class when the clone is expanded.

>-|TRBV11-2|TRBJ1-1|-
CASSLGDKAFF
TGTGCCAGCAGCTTAGGGGACAAAGCTTTCTTT
>TRBD1|TRBV9|TRBJ1-2|-
CASSVRDRDKFGYTF
TGTGCCAGCAGCGTAAGGGACAGGGATAAATTTGGCTACACCTTC
>-|TRBV5-1|TRBJ2-2|-
CASSLGVLTVTTGELFF
TGCGCCAGCAGCTTGGGGGTGTTGACAGTGACCACCGGGGAGCTGTTTTTT
>TRBD2|TRBV7-9|TRBJ2-3|-
CASSFPTSGESTDTQYF
TGTGCCAGCAGCTTCCCGACTAGCGGAGAGAGCACAGATACGCAGTATTTT
>-|TRBV6-1|TRBJ2-2|once
CASSESGTGELFF
TGTGCCAGCAGTGAGTCAGGGACCGGGGAGCTGTTTTTT
>-|TRBV15|TRBJ2-7|-
CATSGGLTYEQYF
TGTGCCACCAGCGGGGGACTGACCTACGAGCAGTACTTC
>-|TRBV10-3|TRBJ2-1|-
CASGQKPYNEQFF
TGTGCCAGTGGACAAAAACCTTACAATGAGCAGTTCTTC
>TRBD1|TRBV11-2|TRBJ2-5|-
CASSPITGVQETQYF
TGTGCCAGCAGCCCTATTACAGGGGTCCAAGAGACCCAGTACTTC
>-|TRBV9|TRBJ1-2|few
CASSVGGFGYTF
TGTGCCAGCAGCGTCGGGGGATTCGGCTACACCTTC
>-|TRBV19|TRBJ2-4|-
CASSPTPLAKNIQYF
TGTGCCAGTAGTCCGACTCCGCTAGCCAAAAACATTCAGTACTTC
>TRBD1|TRBV28|TRBJ2-5|-
CASGSPGQGAGETQYF
TGTGCCAGCGGGTCCCCGGGACAGGGGGCGGGAGAGACCCAGTACTTC
>-|TRBV5-1|TRBJ1-5|-
CASSIATGNQPQHF
TGCGCCAGCAGCATCGCGACAGGCAATCAGCCCCAGCATTTT
>-|TRBV11-3|TRBJ2-7|-
CASSLGGDSSYEQYF
TGTGCCAGCAGCTTAGGCGGGGATAGCTCCTACGAGCAGTACTTC
>TRBD2|TRBV7-2|TRBJ2-5|-
CASSLVGGRAGETQYF
TGTGCCAGCAGCTTAGTCGGCGGGAGGGCCGGGGAGACCCAGTACTTC
>TRBD2|TRBV5-1|TRBJ2-3|-
CASSLAGGADTQYF
TGCGCCAGCAGCTTGGCGGGGGGGGCAGATACGCAGTATTTT
>TRBD1|TRBV28|TRBJ2-2|-
CASRWDRGNTGELFF
TGTGCCAGCAGATGGGACAGGGGGAACACCGGGGAGCTGTTTTTT
>-|TRBV7-2|TRBJ2-2|-
CASSRGTSTGELFF
TGTGCCAGCAGCCGAGGGACTTCTACCGGGGAGCTGTTTTTT
>TRBD2|TRBV9|TRBJ2-5|-
CASTRDSGIQETQYF
TGTGCCAGCACGAGAGATAGCGGGATTCAAGAGACCCAGTACTTC
>-|TRBV2|TRBJ1-1|-
CATKTGRRGEAFF
TGTGCTACCAAGACAGGCCGACGTGGTGAAGCTTTCTTT
>-|TRBV2|TRBJ1-1|-
CASGGRALTEAFF
TGTGCCAGCGGAGGGCGCGCCCTCACTGAAGCTTTCTTT
>TRBD1|TRBV19|TRBJ2-3|-
CASSKGQGTDTQYF
TGTGCCAGCAGTAAGGGACAGGGAACAGATACGCAGTATTTT
>-|TRBV30|TRBJ2-1|-
CAWESSVAYNEQFF
TGTGCCTGGGAGAGTAGCGTGGCTTACAATGAGCAGTTCTTC
>-|TRBV11-2|TRBJ2-7|few
CASSTDSNVYEQYF
TGTGCCAGCAGCACAGACAGCAACGTCTACGAGCAGTACTTC
>TRBD1|TRBV7-9|TRBJ1-2|-
CASSVDRGHGDYYGYTF
TGTGCCAGCAGTGTCGACAGGGGGCACGGCGATTACTATGGCTACACCTTC
>-|TRBV10-3|TRBJ1-2|-
CAISESQAGKSNYGYTF
TGTGCCATCAGTGAGTCGCAGGCAGGCAAATCTAACTATGGCTACACCTTC
>TRBD2|TRBV9|TRBJ2-7|-
CASSPGTSEGGQYF
TGTGCCAGCAGCCCCGGGACTAGCGAGGGCGGGCAGTACTTC
>TRBD2|TRBV2|TRBJ2-3|-
CASSFGLAGSTDTQYF
TGTGCCAGCAGTTTTGGACTAGCGGGAAGCACAGATACGCAGTATTTT
>TRBD2|TRBV2|TRBJ2-3|few
CASSVQSGGGQYF
TGTGCCAGCAGTGTACAAAGCGGGGGTGGGCAGTATTTT
>TRBD2|TRBV7-9|TRBJ2-6|-
CASSTGRGVSGANVLTF
TGTGCCAGCAGTACAGGCCGGGGGGTCTCTGGGGCCAACGTCCTGACTTTC
>-|TRBV2|TRBJ2-1|few
CASSDEGLIEQFF
TGTGCCAGCAGTGACGAGGGCCTCATTGAGCAGTTCTTC
>-|TRBV27|TRBJ2-1|-
CARGQGSDSYNEQFF
TGTGCCAGGGGTCAGGGGTCCGACTCCTACAATGAGCAGTTCTTC
>TRBD2|TRBV27|TRBJ2-2|few
CASRISGTSGISGELFF
TGTGCCAGCAGAATCTCCGGGACTAGCGGGATATCCGGGGAGCTGTTTTTT
>TRBD2|TRBV7-2|TRBJ2-3|-
CASRWTSGTDTQYF
TGTGCCAGCAGGTGGACTAGCGGCACAGATACGCAGTATTTT
>-|TRBV11-3|TRBJ1-3|-
CASSLGQPGGNTIYF
TGTGCCAGCAGCCTTGGACAGCCTGGTGGAAACACCATATATTTT
>-|TRBV14|TRBJ1-1|-
CASSRKTWANTEAFF
TGTGCCAGCAGCCGGAAGACCTGGGCGAACACTGAAGCTTTCTTT
>-|TRBV10-2|TRBJ2-4|once
CASSEGQPEDIQYF
TGCGCCAGCAGTGAAGGCCAGCCGGAGGACATTCAGTACTTC
>-|TRBV10-3|TRBJ2-2|once
CAISESMDKGTGELFF
TGTGCCATCAGTGAGTCGATGGACAAGGGCACCGGGGAGCTGTTTTTT
>TRBD2|TRBV7-9|TRBJ2-7|-
CASSPRSGNSYEQYF
TGTGCCAGCAGCCCGAGAAGCGGGAACTCCTACGAGCAGTACTTC
>TRBD1|TRBV27|TRBJ1-2|once
CASRPTGVEGYTF
TGTGCCAGCAGACCAACAGGGGTCGAGGGCTACACCTTC
>TRBD1|TRBV9|TRBJ2-7|-
CASSRQGGGYEQYF
TGTGCCAGCAGCCGACAGGGGGGAGGCTACGAGCAGTACTTC
>TRBD1|TRBV19|TRBJ1-1|-
CASWTGGSRGGTEAFF
TGTGCCAGTTGGACAGGGGGCTCGCGAGGTGGGACTGAAGCTTTCTTT
>TRBD1|TRBV5-1|TRBJ2-5|-
CASRPGTADQETQYF
TGCGCCAGCAGGCCGGGGACAGCCGACCAAGAGACCCAGTACTTC
>TRBD1|TRBV9|TRBJ1-5|-
CASSDRGGQPQHF
TGTGCCAGCAGTGACAGGGGAGGTCAGCCCCAGCATTTT
>-|TRBV29-1|TRBJ2-5|-
CSGRLGGETQYF
TGCAGCGGCCGACTAGGTGGGGAGACCCAGTACTTC
>-|TRBV5-6|TRBJ2-5|few
CASRRRTNQETQYF
TGTGCCAGCAGACGGAGGACTAACCAAGAGACCCAGTACTTC
>-|TRBV2|TRBJ2-3|-
CASSDVGGAADTQYF
TGTGCCAGCAGTGATGTGGGAGGAGCGGCAGATACGCAGTATTTT
>-|TRBV13|TRBJ2-5|-
CASSLDPRKETQYF
TGTGCCAGCAGCTTAGATCCCAGGAAGGAGACCCAGTACTTC
>-|TRBV2|TRBJ2-4|-
CASRESGTRGNIQYF
TGTGCCAGCAGAGAATCAGGGACAAGGGGGAACATTCAGTACTTC
>-|TRBV28|TRBJ1-3|few
CASSLMSSGNTIYF
TGTGCCAGCAGTTTAATGAGCTCTGGAAACACCATATATTTT
>-|TRBV19|TRBJ1-4|few
CASSPGGWSNEKLFF
TGTGCCAGTAGTCCGGGAGGGTGGAGTAATGAAAAACTGTTTTTT
>TRBD1|TRBV6-6|TRBJ2-1|-
CASSTQGPRDSEQFF
TGTGCCAGCAGTACCCAAGGACCTCGGGACAGTGAGCAGTTCTTC
>TRBD1|TRBV28|TRBJ1-6|-
CASRPFGQGEGTLHF
TGTGCCAGCAGACCGTTCGGACAGGGAGAAGGGACCCTCCACTTT
>TRBD1|TRBV9|TRBJ2-1|-
CASSVSPGQGTNEQFF
TGTGCCAGCAGCGTATCCCCGGGACAGGGTACGAATGAGCAGTTCTTC
>TRBD2|TRBV14|TRBJ2-5|-
CASSLSGWQYF
TGTGCCAGCAGCCTTAGCGGGTGGCAGTACTTC
>TRBD1|TRBV11-3|TRBJ2-5|once
CASSSPGQTYQETQYF
TGTGCCAGCAGCTCCCCGGGACAGACCTACCAAGAGACCCAGTACTTC
>TRBD2|TRBV11-2|TRBJ2-2|-
CASSAGLASAGELFF
TGTGCCAGCAGCGCCGGACTAGCCAGCGCCGGGGAGCTGTTTTTT
>TRBD1|TRBV10-3|TRBJ1-4|-
CAISRTGGDEKLFF
TGTGCCATCAGCCGGACAGGGGGGGATGAAAAACTGTTTTTT
>-|TRBV4-1|TRBJ1-4|once
CASSQGLSTAVEKLFF
TGCGCCAGCAGCCAAGGGTTATCGACAGCAGTTGAAAAACTGTTTTTT
>-|TRBV4-1|TRBJ2-6|-
CASSQPSGQGSISGANGLTF
TGCGCCAGCAGCCAACCAAGTGGGCAGGGATCGATCTCTGGGGCCAACGGCCTGACTTTC